This T cell receptor (beta chain) comes out of a study of shared T cell receptors in the human thymus. V lost 7 bases and J lost 2; bases outside the gene matches: 10. Germline CDR1 reads SGHAT; CDR2 reads FQNNGV. The CDR3 sequence is 16 residues long. TCRdb's table, derived via immunoSEQ multiplex PCR, lists solely in-frame clones and lacks some. The sample includes about 660,000 clones, around 89% of them seen just once. These data also formed part of another study, on human thymus T cells. That paper notes: It was healthy Finnish infants having corrective surgery for congenital heart defects who were the donors. Thymic samples were excised during corrective heart operations. Repertoires sampled from thymus and blood appeared biased in V and J gene usage. Related reports documented highly overlapping thymic repertoires among unrelated individuals.

The sample was thymocytes. This TCR came from a boy in the first two years of life with a congenital heart defect. The rearrangement joins TRBV11-2 to TRBJ2-5, with 10 nucleotides matching TRBD1. CDR3 bases: TGTGCCAGCATGGGTTATGGGGGACAGGGGCAAGAGACCCAGTACTTC. Amino acid sequence: CASMGYGGQGQETQYF.